Sequencing of this TCR beta chain was carried out in a study of T cell responses to AZD1222 COVID-19 vaccine (dated by TCRdb to the early 2020s). Notes on the research overall: AZD1222 recipients given second doses at about 4 weeks or at about 12 weeks were pooled, since spike-specific TCR depth and breadth were not found to differ between the two schedules. Trial participants were enrolled into age subgroups of 18-55, 56-69 and 70-plus years, which contained about 150, 28 and 57 TCR-sequenced participants, respectively. TCR sequencing covered more than 230 trial participants: about 210 given two doses of AZD1222 and 26 given two doses of MenACWY control vaccine.

The V and J ends are trimmed by 4 bases and 0 bases, leaving 14 bases between them. The germline V gene encodes CDR1 SGHRS and CDR2 YFSETQ. The CDR3 starts with the cysteine, ends with the phenylalanine, and has 15 residues. The retained sequence is limited to the CDR3, 45 bases, with the frame set at the first base. The CDR3 regions of human TCRbeta chains were analyzed by immunosequencing. In the source study's methods: Repertoire TCRs were matched against a reference library of SARS-CoV-2-specific TCRs generated with the MIRA antigen-specificity platform. Breadth meant the fraction of unique TCRs that were SARS-CoV-2-associated, whereas depth meant the fraction of total T cells that were SARS-CoV-2-associated. Each spike-specific TCR was assigned to its reactive spike region and to a CD4 or CD8 class using the MIRA data. Log10-transformed breadth and depth values were compared by one-way ANOVA with Sidak's multiple comparisons tests. The source is immuneACCESS, and TCRdb retained only in-frame sequences with V and J called. Part of the clones is not carried over; for the studies checked, unresolved V genes explain less than half of this, and the remainder is unexplained. V, J and clone size were drawn from that table, and D and trimming were deduced from the DNA. In all, the sample holds some 130,000 clones, and roughly 88% of those were seen once. The ten largest make up approximately 1.5% of the sample.

The label giving this sample's time point can be read as: baseline before first vaccination. Vaccinee samples came from UK trials COV001 and COV002, including a single-blind randomized controlled phase 2/3 trial of AZD1222 (ChAdOx1 nCoV-19) in healthy adults. Trial participant PBMC samples were collected at day 0 and day 28 after the second dose for TCRbeta chain sequencing. What the work shows at the level of the full study, not this receptor alone: Spike-specific TCR breadth and depth rose significantly after two AZD1222 doses compared with day 0 and with MenACWY recipients. Epitopes outside the regions mutated in the B.1.351 and B.1.1.7 variants were reportedly recognized by nearly half of the unique spike-specific TCRs. Only five to seven AZD1222 recipients were SARS-CoV-2 seropositive at baseline, limiting conclusions about previously exposed vaccinees. Because no day 14 peak-response samples were available, the repertoires could be characterized only after the peak T cell response. Vaccine-associated CD4 TCRs spanned the whole spike protein, with dominant responses in regions 160-218 and 743-854. The 56-69-year group was small, and its depth increase did not reach significance, likely because of low power. Most participants were white British and females outnumbered males, and the authors suggested that clonal diversity may have been underestimated.

In regard to this clone: Its antigen remains unidentified. It has no much larger one-base neighbor in the sample; base qualities were not kept.

The sequence derives from an adult in good health. The chain joins TRBV5-1 to TRBJ2-7; the D gene cannot be resolved reliably. The material was peripheral blood, obtained on day 0 of AZD1222 vaccination. The CDR3 in this case is CASSRMSIGSYEQYF. Here is the DNA: TGCGCCAGCAGCCGAATGTCCATCGGCTCCTACGAGCAGTACTTC.